The present TCR beta chain was sequenced within a study of blood T cell repertoires in COVID-19. In the study overall: Sites across the United States, Italy and Spain contributed samples from acute and convalescent COVID-19. PBMCs, B-cell-depleted T cells, or T cells provided the cDNA or gDNA that made up the material.

The CDR3 covers 14 residues. Germline CDR1 PRHDT, CDR2 FYEKMQ (reference sequence). V lost 5 bases, J lost 3 bases, and 10 bases lay in between. Per the study methods: Nucleated cell number was recorded as an estimate derived from reference gene primer amplification. Generated by immunoSEQ multiplex PCR, the TCRdb table keeps only in-frame clones and is missing some. V, J and clone size derive from that table, while D and trimming were established from the DNA sequence. Seen here are 50,000 or so clones, 90% observed once, and the top ten hold about 15%. Sequenced sample: peripheral blood. The receptor comes from a human donor with active COVID-19. The donor label of this sample is uncertain. The V call is TRBV13, the J call TRBJ2-2, with D unresolved. CDR3 amino acids: CASSPDTYTGELFF. In DNA, the CDR3 is TGTGCCAGCAGCCCCGACACCTACACCGGGGAGCTGTTTTTT.